The 18 T cell receptor beta chains presented below share a single source sample, sequenced in a study of blood T cell repertoires in COVID-19. Sequencing was performed with immunoSEQ multiplex PCR; in TCRdb, only in-frame clones are kept and a portion is missing. The table records some 89,000 clones, about 84% of them present only once. The sequenced sample consisted of peripheral blood. These TCRs come from a man in his 60s with acute or convalescent COVID-19.

The CDR3 bases are TGTGCCAGCAGCCCAATGAGGTCCACAGATACGCAGTATTTT. Translated, it gives CASSPMRSTDTQYF. The rearrangement uses TRBV7-3 and TRBJ2-3; D remains unclear. This CDR3 is built from 14 residues. CDR1 is SGHTA and CDR2 is FQGTGA in the germline V gene. The V end lost 5 bases, the J end lost 2 bases, and 11 bases lay between the germline ends. Full variable domain (rest looked up from reference TRBV7-3 and TRBJ2-3): GAGVSQTPSNKVTEKGKYVELRCDPISGHTALYWYRQSLGQGPEFLIYFQGTGAADDSGLPNDRFFAVRPEGSVSTLKIQRTERGDSAVYLCASSPMRSTDTQYFGPGTRLTVL.

V and J are TRBV4-1 and TRBJ2-5; possibly TRBD1 for D (6 bases). V shed 0 bases and J shed 2 bases, with 13 bases lying between them. Germline-derived CDR1 and CDR2 are MGHRA and YSYEKL. The CDR3 is 16 amino acids. The CDR3 nucleotides are TGCGCCAGCAGCCAAGATATATTACAGGGACAAGAGACCCAGTACTTC. This sequence encodes CASSQDILQGQETQYF.

The CDR3 nucleotides read TGTGCCAGCAGTGAACAAGGGACAGAGGTAAATCAGCCCCAGCATTTT. This translates into CASSEQGTEVNQPQHF. V gene TRBV2 combines with J gene TRBJ1-5; 7 bases line up with TRBD1. The germline V gene encodes CDR1 SNHLY and CDR2 FYNNEI. The V and J ends lost 2 bases and 4 bases, in that order; junction bases with no gene match: 8. CDR3 length: 16 residues.

The chain links TRBV27 to TRBJ1-6; D gene uncertain. Trimming removed 6 bases from V and 6 bases from J, with 6 bases in between. This CDR3 spans 12 amino acids. Looked up from germline, CDR1 is MNHEY and CDR2 is SMNVEV (reference sequence). The CDR3 region is CASSPVNSPLHF. CDR3 coding DNA: TGTGCCAGCAGCCCTGTTAATTCACCCCTCCACTTT.

This clone was seen a few times. The V call is TRBV11-1, the J call TRBJ2-3, with D perhaps matching TRBD1 (5 bases). In germline, CDR1 is SGHAT, CDR2 FQDESV (reference sequence). This CDR3 has 14 residues. V gave up 5 bases and J gave up 6 bases, with 15 bases separating them. CDR3 coding DNA: TGTGCCAGCAGCCACGCTTCCTCAGGGGATACGCAGTATTTT. It encodes CASSHASSGDTQYF.

This clone was found once. The chain combines TRBV4-3 with TRBJ1-4; 9 positions match TRBD1. V gave up 0 bases and J gave up 5 bases; unmatched junction bases: 4. The CDR3 runs to 16 residues. CDR1 is LGHNA, CDR2 YSLEER, per germline. The CDR3 protein is CASSQDPGQGNEKLFF. The CDR3 bases are TGCGCCAGCAGCCAAGATCCGGGACAGGGAAATGAAAAACTGTTTTTT.

The genes are TRBV5-1 and TRBJ2-7; a weak D match, TRBD1 (5 bases). The germline gives CDR1 SGHRS, CDR2 YFSETQ. Trimming cost V 4 bases and J 3 bases, with 11 bases left between them. The CDR3 is 13 amino acids. The CDR3 here is CASSRGPLYEQYF. The CDR3 coding sequence is TGCGCCAGCAGCAGGGGTCCACTCTACGAGCAGTACTTC.

The CDR3 DNA is TGTGCCAGCAGCTCGGACAGGGCTGGAGAGACCCAGTACTTC. Translating gives CASSSDRAGETQYF. The V and J genes are TRBV7-9 and TRBJ2-5, with TRBD1 identical over 8 bases. This CDR3 region has 14 residues. V was pared by 4 bases and J by 4 bases, with 5 bases of the junction left unmatched. Germline CDR1 is SEHNR and CDR2 is FQNEAQ (reference sequence).

The rearrangement links TRBV24-1 to TRBJ2-5; 7 bases fit TRBD2. Trimming took 0 bases from V and 2 from J; bases not matched to a gene: 5. In germline, CDR1 is KGHDR, CDR2 SFDVKD. The CDR3 runs 16 residues. The CDR3 protein is CATSDLVSSGQETQYF. The CDR3 nucleotides read TGTGCCACCAGTGATTTGGTCTCTAGCGGACAAGAGACCCAGTACTTC.

The chain links TRBV28 to TRBJ1-4, with D possibly TRBD1 on 6 matching bases. The V gene lost 1 base and the J gene lost 8 bases, with 17 bases spanning the gap. From germline, CDR1 is MDHEN and CDR2 SYDVKM. This CDR3 region has 16 residues. CDR3 residues: CASSLLEAGVYEKLFF. In DNA form, the CDR3 reads TGTGCCAGCAGTTTATTAGAGGCAGGGGTTTACGAAAAACTGTTTTTT.

The J gene is TRBJ2-7, the V gene TRBV6-4; a possible D gene is TRBD2 (6 bases). Germline CDR1 reads MRHNA; CDR2 reads SNTAGT. The germline V and J ends were trimmed by 3 bases and 0 bases, with 12 bases remaining between them. This CDR3 has 15 amino acids. The CDR3 sequence is CASSDDGGSSYEQYF. In nucleotides, the CDR3 is TGTGCCAGCAGTGATGATGGAGGGAGCTCCTACGAGCAGTACTTC.

The chain couples TRBV28 to TRBJ1-1, with D maybe TRBD1 (5 bases). This CDR3 is 15 amino acids long. Germline CDR1 MDHEN, CDR2 SYDVKM. Trimming removed 1 base from V and 5 bases from J, with 14 bases in between. CDR3: CASSLSEGRGTEAFF. CDR3 coding DNA: TGTGCCAGCAGTTTATCGGAGGGGCGTGGAACTGAAGCTTTCTTT.

The chain uses TRBV6-4 and TRBJ2-3; a possible D gene is TRBD1 (6 bases). CDR3 length equals 13 residues. From germline, CDR1 is MRHNA and CDR2 SNTAGT. The V end was cut by 2 bases, the J end by 4 bases, with 7 bases between. The CDR3 DNA follows: TGTGCCAGCAGTGACGGGGGCGCAGATACGCAGTATTTT. This gives the protein CASSDGGADTQYF.

This clone was detected a few times. The chain is built from TRBV11-2 and TRBJ2-7; 8 nucleotides agree with TRBD1. V was pared by 4 bases and J by 2 bases, with 4 bases of the junction left unmatched. CDR3 length equals 14 residues. Germline CDR1 SGHAT, CDR2 FQNNGV. CDR3 nucleotides: TGTGCCAGCAGCTACCGGACAGGGACCTACGAGCAGTACTTC. Translated: CASSYRTGTYEQYF.

The chain carries TRBV5-4 and TRBJ2-3, with TRBD2 matching 7 bases. Per germline, CDR1 SGHNT and CDR2 YYREEE (reference sequence). This CDR3 comprises 14 residues. Trimming took 7 bases from V and 2 from J; bases not matched to a gene: 7. The CDR3 sequence: CASSQRGNTDTQYF. CDR3 DNA sequence: TGTGCCAGCTCCCAGCGGGGAAACACAGATACGCAGTATTTT.

The genes are TRBV15 and TRBJ1-3, with TRBD1 as a possible D gene (5 bases). Trimming removed 0 bases at V and 0 bases at J, with 12 bases between. The CDR3 is made up of 17 amino acids. Germline V gene data show CDR1 as LNHNV and CDR2 as YYDKDF (reference sequence). The CDR3 nucleotides read TGTGCCACCAGCAGAGATACGGGACTGAGCTCTGGAAACACCATATATTTT. This codes for CATSRDTGLSSGNTIYF.

This chain connects TRBV10-3 to TRBJ1-5, with 7 bases fitting TRBD1. Unmatched junction bases numbered 7, after V lost 3 bases and J lost 2 bases. Germline CDR1 ENHRY, CDR2 SYGVKD. The length of the CDR3 is 16 residues. The CDR3 DNA is TGTGCCATCAGTGAAACAGGGGCCTCAGGCAATCAGCCCCAGCATTTT. The encoded protein is CAISETGASGNQPQHF.

V usage is TRBV27 and J usage is TRBJ1-6; TRBD1 matches at 10 bases. The germline gives CDR1 MNHEY, CDR2 SMNVEV (reference sequence). The CDR3 sequence is 17 residues long. The V and J ends lost 2 bases and 6 bases, in that order; junction bases with no gene match: 7. CDR3 sequence (DNA): TGTGCCAGCAGTTTAGCCCAACGGACAGGGGGTAATTCACCCCTCCACTTT. This encodes CASSLAQRTGGNSPLHF.